This T cell receptor (beta chain) was sequenced during a study of T cell responses to AZD1222 COVID-19 vaccine. Study results and limitations: Nearly half of spike-specific TCRs reportedly target unmutated variant regions.

This clone was counted once. Its specificity is not known. The repertoire was sequenced with immunoSEQ multiplex PCR; TCRdb's copy has only in-frame clones and lacks some. This table has roughly 150,000 clones, 93% appearing once. Deletions cut 4 bases from V and 2 bases from J, with 11 bases between. The germline V gene encodes CDR1 SQVTM and CDR2 ANQGSEA. This CDR3 region has 13 residues. This material consisted of peripheral blood, taken on day 0 of AZD1222 vaccination. The chain has TRBV29-1 and TRBJ2-5; D is possibly TRBD1 (5 bases). The TCR was taken from an adult in good health. DNA for the CDR3: TGCAGCGTTGGCCCCGACAGTCAAGAGACCCAGTACTTC. Its protein product is CSVGPDSQETQYF. The whole variable domain, remainder taken from reference TRBV29-1 and TRBJ2-5, is SAVISQKPSRDICQRGTSLTIQCQVDSQVTMMFWYRQQPGQSLTLIATANQGSEATYESGFVIDKFPISRPNLTFSTLTVSNMSPEDSSIYLCSVGPDSQETQYFGPGTRLLVL.